This T cell receptor (beta chain) is drawn from a study of T cell changes during pregnancy in multiple sclerosis. Germline assignment: CDR1 MGHRA and CDR2 YSYEKL. CDR3 length: 14 amino acids. The ends were cut back, 1 base at V and 9 bases at J, with 10 bases in the middle. TCRdb's copy holds only in-frame clones and misses some; the assay was immunoSEQ multiplex PCR. Of 90,000 to 120,000 clones listed, approximately 91% are singletons. This sample comprised peripheral blood, obtained after pregnancy. V and J are TRBV4-1 and TRBJ1-6, with D tentatively TRBD1 (5 bases). This receptor was obtained from a female donor with multiple sclerosis, enrolled in a pregnancy study. In nucleotides, the CDR3 is TGCGCCAGCAGCCAAGGGGGCATGGGTTCACCCCTCCACTTT. Translated: CASSQGGMGSPLHF.